Following are 31 T cell receptor beta chains from one sample sequenced in a study of cytomegalovirus exposure and HLA in healthy donors. PCR primers comprised 60 Vbeta and 13 Jbeta primers. TCRdb's table, derived via immunoSEQ multiplex PCR, lists solely in-frame clones and lacks some. The data show 170,000 or so clones, and the top ten clones hold roughly 1.9%. The source material was PBMCs. Source of these receptors: a man aged 25 to 40 in good health and CMV-seronegative.

CDR3 in DNA: TGTGCCAGCAGTGAGAGAAGGACAGGAGAGGAAAAACTGTTTTTT. Translation: CASSERRTGEEKLFF. The V gene is TRBV6-1, the J gene TRBJ1-4; 7 bases match TRBD1. The germline gives CDR1 MNHNS, CDR2 SASEGT. J gave up 8 bases and V 3 bases, and 9 bases lay outside the gene matches. The CDR3 spans 15 residues.

The chain couples TRBV6-5 to TRBJ2-1; 9 bases agree with TRBD1. V lost 5 bases to trimming and J lost 14 bases; unmatched junction nucleotides: 4. Per the germline V gene, CDR1 is MNHEY and CDR2 is SVGAGI. CDR3 length: 11 amino acids. The CDR3, as DNA: TGTGCCAGCAGTACGACAGGGGGGGAGTTCTTC. Amino acid sequence: CASSTTGGEFF.

V gene TRBV4-3 combines with J gene TRBJ1-4; the D is unclear. Trimming took off 6 bases at V and 1 base at J, with 9 bases between the two ends. The CDR3 totals 14 residues. Germline V CDR1 and CDR2: LGHNA, YSLEER. DNA of the CDR3: TGCGCCAGCAGGAACGGTATAACTAATGAAAAACTGTTTTTT. Amino acid sequence: CASRNGITNEKLFF.

The chain joins TRBV5-1 to TRBJ2-7; 8 bases map to TRBD2. CDR1 is SGHRS and CDR2 is YFSETQ in the germline V gene. This CDR3 spans 14 amino acids. Trimming at V came to 0 bases and at J to 4 bases, leaving 3 bases not matched to a gene. CDR3 residues: CASSLAGGPYEQYF. The CDR3 coding sequence is TGCGCCAGCAGCTTGGCGGGAGGGCCTTACGAGCAGTACTTC.

The chain links TRBV7-3 to TRBJ1-2; 8 nucleotides align to TRBD1. Germline CDR1 SGHTA, CDR2 FQGTGA. The V gene end was trimmed by 5 bases and the J gene end by 5 bases; junction bases not matched to a gene: 16. This CDR3 comprises 17 residues. The CDR3 is CASSPRPMDRDIYGYTF. CDR3 DNA: TGTGCCAGCAGCCCCCGACCAATGGACAGGGATATTTATGGCTACACCTTC. Filled out from reference TRBV7-3 and TRBJ1-2, the complete variable domain reads GAGVSQTPSNKVTEKGKYVELRCDPISGHTALYWYRQSLGQGPEFLIYFQGTGAADDSGLPNDRFFAVRPEGSVSTLKIQRTERGDSAVYLCASSPRPMDRDIYGYTFGSGTRLTVV.

V is TRBV11-2 and J is TRBJ2-7; 10 bases are shared with TRBD1. V lost 5 bases and J lost 6; bases outside the gene matches: 7. The length of the CDR3 is 14 residues. Germline V gives CDR1 SGHAT, CDR2 FQNNGV. The CDR3 DNA reads as TGTGCCAGCAGCCCCGGGACAGGGGAGCTCGAGCAGTACTTC. This encodes CASSPGTGELEQYF. Complete variable domain (other parts from reference TRBV11-2 and TRBJ2-7): EAGVAQSPRYKIIEKRQSVAFWCNPISGHATLYWYQQILGQGPKLLIQFQNNGVVDDSQLPKDRFSAERLKGVDSTLKIQPAKLEDSAVYLCASSPGTGELEQYFGPGTRLTVT.

J is TRBJ2-7 and V is TRBV5-4, with 8 bases aligning to TRBD1. This CDR3 is built from 15 residues. With 4 bases clipped from V and 3 bases from J, the junction kept 9 bases outside the gene matches. Per germline, CDR1 SGHNT and CDR2 YYREEE (reference sequence). The CDR3 sequence: CASSKDRALIYEQYF. Here the CDR3 DNA reads TGTGCCAGCAGCAAGGACAGGGCCCTTATCTACGAGCAGTACTTC. Together with reference TRBV5-4 and TRBJ2-7, the CDR3 gives the full variable domain: ETGVTQSPTHLIKTRGQQVTLRCSSQSGHNTVSWYQQALGQGPQFIFQYYREEENGRGNFPPRFSGLQFPNYSSELNVNALELDDSALYLCASSKDRALIYEQYFGPGTRLTVT.

The V gene is TRBV27, the J gene TRBJ2-1, with a weak D call TRBD2 (5 bases). Trimming took off 0 bases at V and 9 bases at J, with 18 bases between the two ends. Per germline, CDR1 MNHEY and CDR2 SMNVEV (reference sequence). There are 16 residues in the CDR3. CDR3 region: CASSLSPSTLNGEQFF. CDR3 DNA sequence: TGTGCCAGCAGTTTATCCCCTAGCACCCTAAACGGTGAGCAGTTCTTC.

The chain has TRBV28 and TRBJ1-5, with D tentatively TRBD1 (5 bases). The CDR3 is 13 residues long. The V end lost 3 bases, the J end lost 5 bases, and 8 bases lay between the germline ends. Germline V lookup: CDR1 MDHEN, CDR2 SYDVKM. The CDR3 sequence is CASSFGRDQPQHF. CDR3 nucleotides: TGTGCCAGCAGTTTCGGCAGGGATCAGCCCCAGCATTTT.

The chain joins TRBV6-5 to TRBJ2-7, with D uncertain. This CDR3 has 14 amino acids. CDR1 and CDR2 from the germline V gene are MNHEY and SVGAGI. With 2 bases removed from V and 2 bases from J, the gap between germline ends came to 10 bases. Written as DNA, the CDR3 is TGTGCCAGCAGTTACGGAGATGGTCCCTACGAGCAGTACTTC. This translates into CASSYGDGPYEQYF.

DNA for the CDR3: TGTGCCAGCAGCCAAGAATTTCAGGGGTATAATCAGCCCCAGCATTTT. Translating it yields CASSQEFQGYNQPQHF. The chain joins TRBV4-2 to TRBJ1-5; perhaps TRBD1 as D (6 bases). Germline lookup yields CDR1 LGHNA and CDR2 YNFKEQ. The CDR3 extends over 16 amino acids. Trimming shortened V by 0 bases and J by 4 bases, and 13 bases separated the two germline ends.

The chain has TRBV5-1 and TRBJ1-1, with 8 bases that match TRBD1. Trimming cost V 4 bases and J 5 bases; bases outside gene matches: 10. The CDR3 consists of 15 residues. CDR1 is SGHRS and CDR2 is YFSETQ in the germline V gene. CDR3 in amino acids: CASSRGQGAGTEAFF. CDR3 DNA: TGCGCCAGCAGCCGGGGCCAGGGGGCTGGGACTGAAGCTTTCTTT. Full variable domain (outside the CDR3, taken from reference TRBV5-1 and TRBJ1-1): KAGVTQTPRYLIKTRGQQVTLSCSPISGHRSVSWYQQTPGQGLQFLFEYFSETQRNKGNFPGRFSGRQFSNSRSEMNVSTLELGDSALYLCASSRGQGAGTEAFFGQGTRLTVV.

This chain uses TRBV25-1 with TRBJ2-7; no firm D call. CDR3 length: 15 residues. Trimming cost V 4 bases and J 4 bases, with 17 bases left between them. In germline, CDR1 is MGHDK, CDR2 SYGVNS. The chain's CDR3 is CASSGTDREVYEQYF. The CDR3 coding sequence is TGTGCCAGCAGTGGAACGGATCGAGAGGTGTACGAGCAGTACTTC.

CDR3 region: CASSPSSGRLYEQYF. CDR3 DNA sequence: TGTGCCAGCAGCCCCTCTAGCGGGCGCCTCTACGAGCAGTACTTC. The V and J genes are TRBV6-6 and TRBJ2-7; 8 nucleotides line up with TRBD2. V trimming: 6 bases; J trimming: 3 bases; junction bases outside the gene matches: 10. CDR1 is MNHNY and CDR2 is SVGAGI in the germline V gene (reference sequence). The CDR3 is made up of 15 amino acids.

This chain joins TRBV5-1 and TRBJ1-4, with D unresolved. The V gene lost 2 bases and the J gene lost 0 bases, with 8 bases spanning the gap. In germline, CDR1 is SGHRS, CDR2 YFSETQ. CDR3 length: 15 amino acids. The CDR3 region is CASSFGSATNEKLFF. In DNA, the CDR3 is TGCGCCAGCAGCTTTGGCAGTGCAACTAATGAAAAACTGTTTTTT.

V usage is TRBV5-4 and J usage is TRBJ2-2; D gene ambiguous. Germline lookup yields CDR1 SGHNT and CDR2 YYREEE (reference sequence). The CDR3 runs to 12 residues. Deletions cut 0 bases from V and 7 bases from J, with 4 bases between. The CDR3, as DNA: TGTGCCAGCAGCTTGGATAACGGGGAGCTGTTTTTT. Protein product: CASSLDNGELFF.

The chain uses TRBV7-2 and TRBJ2-2, with D possibly being TRBD1 (5 bases). V shed 1 base and J shed 3 bases, with 9 bases lying between them. The CDR3 totals 15 residues. The germline CDR1 and CDR2 sequences are SGHTA and FQGNSA. The CDR3 sequence: CASSLGGADTGELFF. The CDR3 DNA sequence: TGTGCCAGCAGCTTAGGGGGCGCGGACACCGGGGAGCTGTTTTTT. Supplemented by reference TRBV7-2 and TRBJ2-2, the full variable domain reads GAGVSQSPSNKVTEKGKDVELRCDPISGHTALYWYRQSLGQGLEFLIYFQGNSAPDKSGLPSDRFSAERTGGSVSTLTIQRTQQEDSAVYLCASSLGGADTGELFFGEGSRLTVL.

The chain recombines TRBV19 with TRBJ1-1; TRBD1 is a possible D gene (5 bases). The CDR3 has 15 amino acids. Trimming removed 3 bases at V and 9 bases at J, with 20 bases between. Germline V gene data show CDR1 as LNHDA and CDR2 as SQIVND (reference sequence). This chain's CDR3 is CASSIGAGFGQKAFF. DNA for the CDR3: TGTGCCAGTAGTATTGGGGCAGGGTTCGGCCAAAAAGCTTTCTTT.

The genes are TRBV29-1 and TRBJ2-5; 10 nucleotides line up with TRBD1. J lost 5 bases, V lost 7 bases, and 7 bases had no gene match. This CDR3 has 13 residues. Germline CDR1 SQVTM, CDR2 ANQGSEA. Here the CDR3 DNA reads TGCAGCGGCAGACAGGGGGCAGGTGAGACCCAGTACTTC. Translated: CSGRQGAGETQYF.

On this clone: In the same sample, other DNA sequences code for this CDR3. The J gene is TRBJ2-1, the V gene TRBV11-3; a possible D gene is TRBD2 (6 bases). There are 15 residues in the CDR3. Deletions cut 6 bases from V and 12 bases from J, with 24 bases between. CDR1 and CDR2 (germline): SGHNT, YENEEA. Here the CDR3 reads CASRVRDSIPGGQFF. CDR3 sequence (DNA): TGTGCCAGCAGGGTCCGGGACTCCATCCCCGGAGGGCAGTTCTTC. Together with reference TRBV11-3 and TRBJ2-1, the CDR3 gives the full variable domain: EAGVVQSPRYKIIEKKQPVAFWCNPISGHNTLYWYLQNLGQGPELLIRYENEEAVDDSQLPKDRFSAERLKGVDSTLKIQPAELGDSAVYLCASRVRDSIPGGQFFGPGTRLTVL.

This chain uses TRBV15 with TRBJ2-1; D ambiguous. The V and J ends lost 1 base and 4 bases respectively, with 11 bases between them. From germline, CDR1 is LNHNV and CDR2 YYDKDF (reference sequence). CDR3 length: 15 amino acids. CDR3 in amino acids: CATSRVGALYNEQFF. CDR3 bases: TGTGCCACCAGCAGAGTAGGAGCGCTTTACAATGAGCAGTTCTTC.

This chain uses TRBV11-2 with TRBJ2-1; 7 positions match TRBD1. V lost 3 bases, J lost 1 base, and 6 bases stayed unmatched. The germline V gene encodes CDR1 SGHAT and CDR2 FQNNGV. The CDR3 runs 16 residues. As DNA, the CDR3 is TGTGCCAGCAGCTTGACAGGGAGCGGTTCCTACAATGAGCAGTTCTTC. It codes for CASSLTGSGSYNEQFF.

This rearrangement joins TRBV30 to TRBJ2-7, with D perhaps TRBD2 (5 bases). The germline V and J ends were trimmed by 0 bases and 7 bases, with 10 bases remaining between them. CDR1 and CDR2 (germline): GTSNPN, SVGIG (reference sequence). This CDR3 has 12 residues. In DNA form, the CDR3 reads TGTGCCTGGAGTGTAAGTAGCGTGGAGCAGTACTTC. Translated, it gives CAWSVSSVEQYF.

V and J are TRBV7-9 and TRBJ1-2; 8 bases align to TRBD1. This CDR3 comprises 14 residues. From germline, CDR1 is SEHNR and CDR2 FQNEAQ (reference sequence). J lost 8 bases, V lost 5 bases, and 10 bases had no gene match. Here the CDR3 DNA reads TGTGCCAGCAGCCCGGGCTCAGGGGGCGAGGGCTACACCTTC. It specifies CASSPGSGGEGYTF.

The V call is TRBV13, the J call TRBJ1-1; the match to TRBD1 covers 7 bases. This CDR3 region has 15 residues. Germline V lookup: CDR1 PRHDT, CDR2 FYEKMQ (reference sequence). With 5 bases clipped from V and 0 bases from J, the junction kept 6 bases outside the gene matches. CDR3 protein: CASSGNTGVNTEAFF. The CDR3, as DNA: TGTGCCAGCAGCGGTAACACAGGGGTGAACACTGAAGCTTTCTTT.

V is TRBV18 and J is TRBJ2-5; maybe TRBD1 (6 bases). This CDR3 comprises 14 residues. With 3 bases removed from V and 7 bases from J, the gap between germline ends came to 15 bases. Germline V gene data show CDR1 as KGHSH and CDR2 as LQKENI. The CDR3 DNA reads as TGTGCCAGCTCACCCCCTGGACAGTCCGGGACCCAGTACTTC. It translates to CASSPPGQSGTQYF. The whole variable domain, filled in from reference TRBV18 and TRBJ2-5, reads NAGVMQNPRHLVRRRGQEARLRCSPMKGHSHVYWYRQLPEEGLKFMVYLQKENIIDESGMPKERFSAEFPKEGPSILRIQQVVRGDSAAYFCASSPPGQSGTQYFGPGTRLLVL.

The chain joins TRBV7-8 to TRBJ1-1; D possibly corresponds to TRBD1 (5 bases). The length of the CDR3 is 14 residues. V lost 3 bases and J lost 5, with 13 bases in between. Germline CDR1 and CDR2: SGHVS and FQNEAQ. In DNA, the CDR3 is TGTGCCAGCAGCTTGACCAGGGTTGGGACTGAAGCTTTCTTT. It encodes CASSLTRVGTEAFF. Together with reference TRBV7-8 and TRBJ1-1, the CDR3 gives the full variable domain: GAGVSQSPRYKVAKRGQDVALRCDPISGHVSLFWYQQALGQGPEFLTYFQNEAQLDKSGLPSDRFFAERPEGSVSTLKIQRTQQEDSAVYLCASSLTRVGTEAFFGQGTRLTVV.

V is TRBV19 and J is TRBJ1-2; 7 positions match TRBD1. In germline, CDR1 is LNHDA, CDR2 SQIVND (reference sequence). Trimming removed 6 bases from V and 3 bases from J; junction bases left unmatched: 4. CDR3 length: 13 residues. CDR3 sequence: CASSLTGDYGYTF. CDR3 bases: TGTGCCAGTAGCCTCACAGGGGACTATGGCTACACCTTC.

The chain has TRBV6-1 and TRBJ1-3; D remains unclear. CDR1 is MNHNS and CDR2 is SASEGT in the germline V gene. The CDR3 totals 15 residues. Trimming took 6 bases from V and 0 from J, leaving 12 bases between them. CDR3 nucleotides: TGTGCCAGCAGGATGATTGGCCTCTCTGGAAACACCATATATTTT. Translation gives CASRMIGLSGNTIYF.

The V gene is TRBV10-1, the J gene TRBJ2-3, with TRBD2 matching 13 bases. V was pared by 8 bases and J by 2 bases, with 10 bases of the junction left unmatched. Germline V gives CDR1 WNHNN, CDR2 SYGVQD (reference sequence). The CDR3 extends over 17 amino acids. CDR3 sequence reads: CASSSSGLAGSTDTQYF. The DNA for the CDR3 is TGCGCCAGCTCATCGTCGGGACTAGCGGGATCCACAGATACGCAGTATTTT.

This chain uses TRBV19 with TRBJ2-2, with 11 bases aligning to TRBD2. After removal of 3 bases from V and 4 bases from J, the junction contained 10 bases not matched to a gene. Germline lookup yields CDR1 LNHDA and CDR2 SQIVND (reference sequence). The CDR3 length is 18 residues. DNA of the CDR3: TGTGCCAGTAGTATCGGCCTAGCGGGAGGTTCTGTCACCGGGGAGCTGTTTTTT. Protein: CASSIGLAGGSVTGELFF. Full variable domain (outside the CDR3, taken from reference TRBV19 and TRBJ2-2): DGGITQSPKYLFRKEGQNVTLSCEQNLNHDAMYWYRQDPGQGLRLIYYSQIVNDFQKGDIAEGYSVSREKKESFPLTVTSAQKNPTAFYLCASSIGLAGGSVTGELFFGEGSRLTVL.